This T cell receptor beta chain was retrieved from a study of T cell repertoires in cytomegalovirus infection. Study overall: Carrying CMV and the relevant HLA type showed in public TCR beta signatures.

General study points: CMV-specific HLA-C-restricted TCR beta clonotypes dominated the ex vivo response.

About this clonotype itself: Its antigen is still unknown.

This CDR3 spans 15 amino acids. Germline assignment: CDR1 LNHDA and CDR2 SQIVND (reference sequence). With 5 bases removed from V and 2 bases from J, the gap between germline ends came to 13 bases. TCRdb itself ran the reads through MiXCR, one entry per CDR3 protein. The table shows 250,000 or so distinct CDR3 sequences, with over 8% occurring only once. This clonotype was sampled from a human donor in good health (CMV status not recorded). Some clones in this sample may be carry-over from other donors' samples. Sequences were obtained from PBMCs. The rearrangement uses TRBV19 and TRBJ2-1, with a weak D call TRBD1 (8 bases). This chain's CDR3 is CASSETGGAYNEQFF. The CDR3 nucleotides read TGTGCCAGTAGTGAAACAGGGGGGGCCTACAATGAGCAGTTCTTC.